This T cell receptor (beta chain) was captured by sequencing in a study of blood T cell repertoires in COVID-19. Study-level information: The samples span acute and convalescent COVID-19 from the United States, Italy and Spain. The cDNA or gDNA used as material had been derived from T cells, B-cell-depleted T cells, or PBMCs.

Per the original methods: By means of reference gene primer amplification, nucleated cell counts were estimated. This table comes from immunoSEQ multiplex PCR, and its TCRdb copy is limited to in-frame clones, with some not included. Clone size and the V and J calls come from that table; the DNA yielded D and trimming. The sample lists some 150,000 clones, around nine tenths seen once, with 8.6% in the top ten. This CDR3 contains 15 residues. The V end lost 0 bases, the J end lost 4 bases, and 12 bases lay between the germline ends. Germline lookup yields CDR1 LGHNA and CDR2 YSLEER. The specimen was peripheral blood. The sequence was obtained from a woman aged 50 to 60 with active or convalescent COVID-19. The chain employs TRBV4-3 and TRBJ1-1, with a possible D match to TRBD1 (6 bases). The CDR3 sequence: CASSQDRGASTEAFF. The CDR3 coding sequence is TGCGCCAGCAGCCAAGACCGGGGGGCGAGCACTGAAGCTTTCTTT.